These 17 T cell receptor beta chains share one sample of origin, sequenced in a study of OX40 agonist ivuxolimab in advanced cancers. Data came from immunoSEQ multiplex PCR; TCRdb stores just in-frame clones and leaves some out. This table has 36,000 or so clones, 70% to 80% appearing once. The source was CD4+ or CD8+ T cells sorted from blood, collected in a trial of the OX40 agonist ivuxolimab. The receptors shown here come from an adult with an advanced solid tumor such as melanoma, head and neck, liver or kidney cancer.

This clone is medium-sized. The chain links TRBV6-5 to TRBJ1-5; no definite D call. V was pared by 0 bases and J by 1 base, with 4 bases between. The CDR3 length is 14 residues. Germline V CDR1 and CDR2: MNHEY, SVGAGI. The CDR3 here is CASSYSGSNQPQHF. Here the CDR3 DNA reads TGTGCCAGCAGTTACTCTGGGAGCAATCAGCCCCAGCATTTT.

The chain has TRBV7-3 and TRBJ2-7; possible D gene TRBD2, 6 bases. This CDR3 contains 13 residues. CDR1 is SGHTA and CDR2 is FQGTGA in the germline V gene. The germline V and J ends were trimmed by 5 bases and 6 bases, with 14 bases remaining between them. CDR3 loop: CASSIRTGAEQYF. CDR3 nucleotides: TGTGCCAGCAGCATAAGGACGGGAGCCGAGCAGTACTTC.

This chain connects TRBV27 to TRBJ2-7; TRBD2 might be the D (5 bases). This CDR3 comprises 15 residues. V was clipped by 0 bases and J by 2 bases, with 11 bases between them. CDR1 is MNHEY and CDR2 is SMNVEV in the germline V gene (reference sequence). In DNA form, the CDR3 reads TGTGCCAGCAGTTTATCGACGGGAAAGCCCTACGAGCAGTACTTC. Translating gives CASSLSTGKPYEQYF.

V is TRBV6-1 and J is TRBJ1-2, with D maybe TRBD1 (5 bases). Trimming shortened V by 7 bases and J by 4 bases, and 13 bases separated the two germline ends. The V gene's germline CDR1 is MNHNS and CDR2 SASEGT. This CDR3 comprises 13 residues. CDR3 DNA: TGTGCCAGCAATCAGGGCGTGGGCTATGGCTACACCTTC. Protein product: CASNQGVGYGYTF.

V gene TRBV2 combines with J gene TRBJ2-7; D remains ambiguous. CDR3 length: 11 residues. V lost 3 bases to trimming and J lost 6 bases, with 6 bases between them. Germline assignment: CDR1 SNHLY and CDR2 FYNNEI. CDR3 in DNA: TGTGCCAGCAGTGATTGGGGCGAGCAGTACTTC. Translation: CASSDWGEQYF.

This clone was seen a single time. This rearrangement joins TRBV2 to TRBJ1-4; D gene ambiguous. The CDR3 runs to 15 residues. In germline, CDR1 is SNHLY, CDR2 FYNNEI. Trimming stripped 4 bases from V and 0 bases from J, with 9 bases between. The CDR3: CASSGMAATNEKLFF. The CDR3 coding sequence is TGTGCCAGCAGTGGGATGGCAGCAACTAATGAAAAACTGTTTTTT.

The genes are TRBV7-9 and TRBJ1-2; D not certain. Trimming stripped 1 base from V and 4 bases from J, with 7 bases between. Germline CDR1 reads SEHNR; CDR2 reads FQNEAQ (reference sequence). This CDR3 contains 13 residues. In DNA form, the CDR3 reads TGTGCCAGCAGCTTAGGCGAAGGCTATGGCTACACCTTC. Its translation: CASSLGEGYGYTF. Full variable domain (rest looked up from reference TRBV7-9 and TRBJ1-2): DTGVSQNPRHKITKRGQNVTFRCDPISEHNRLYWYRQTLGQGPEFLTYFQNEAQLEKSRLLSDRFSAERPKGSFSTLEIQRTEQGDSAMYLCASSLGEGYGYTFGSGTRLTVV.

CDR3 sequence: CASSLSAAYNEQFF. The CDR3 bases are TGTGCCAGCAGCTTATCGGCAGCGTACAATGAGCAGTTCTTC. The chain joins TRBV7-2 to TRBJ2-1; D remains ambiguous. The CDR3 covers 14 residues. V lost 2 bases, J lost 4 bases, and 9 bases lay in between. The germline V gene encodes CDR1 SGHTA and CDR2 FQGNSA. Variable domain in full (rest from reference TRBV7-2 and TRBJ2-1): GAGVSQSPSNKVTEKGKDVELRCDPISGHTALYWYRQSLGQGLEFLIYFQGNSAPDKSGLPSDRFSAERTGGSVSTLTIQRTQQEDSAVYLCASSLSAAYNEQFFGPGTRLTVL.

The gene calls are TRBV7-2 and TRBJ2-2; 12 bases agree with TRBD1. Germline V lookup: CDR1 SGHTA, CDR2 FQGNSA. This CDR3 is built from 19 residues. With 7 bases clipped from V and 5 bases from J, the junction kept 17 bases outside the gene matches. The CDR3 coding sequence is TGTGCCAGCAACTTTCCAGGACGGGGACAGGGGGCAAAGACCGGGGAGCTGTTTTTT. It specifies CASNFPGRGQGAKTGELFF.

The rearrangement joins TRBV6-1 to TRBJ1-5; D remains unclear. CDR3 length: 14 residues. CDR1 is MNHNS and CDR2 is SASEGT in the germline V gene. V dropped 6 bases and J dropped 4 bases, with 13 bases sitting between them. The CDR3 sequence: CASSHDIMNQPQHF. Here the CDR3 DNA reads TGTGCCAGCAGCCACGACATTATGAATCAGCCCCAGCATTTT.

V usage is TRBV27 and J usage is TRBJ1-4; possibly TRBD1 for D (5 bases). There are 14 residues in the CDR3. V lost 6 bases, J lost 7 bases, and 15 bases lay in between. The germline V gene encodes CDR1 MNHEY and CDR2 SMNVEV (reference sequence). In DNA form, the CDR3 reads TGTGCCAGCAGCCCAGGGTTTGTGGCTGAAAAACTGTTTTTT. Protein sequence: CASSPGFVAEKLFF.

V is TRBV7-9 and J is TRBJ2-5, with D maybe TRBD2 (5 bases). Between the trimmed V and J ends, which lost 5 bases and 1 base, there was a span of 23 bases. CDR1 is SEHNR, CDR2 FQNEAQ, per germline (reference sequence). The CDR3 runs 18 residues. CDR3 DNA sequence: TGTGCCAGCAGCCCCAAGAGCGGTCCCCTACATTTCCAAGAGACCCAGTACTTC. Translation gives CASSPKSGPLHFQETQYF.

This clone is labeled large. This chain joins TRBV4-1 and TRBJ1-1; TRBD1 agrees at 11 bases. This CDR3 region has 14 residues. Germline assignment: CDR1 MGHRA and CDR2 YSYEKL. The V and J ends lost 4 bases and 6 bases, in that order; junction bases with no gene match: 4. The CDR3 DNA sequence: TGCGCCAGCAGCCTAGGACAGGGGGCCGCTGAAGCTTTCTTT. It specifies CASSLGQGAAEAFF.

The CDR3 bases are TGCAGCGTCCTGACCGGGAGGGCGGAGTACGAGCAGTACTTC. Translated, it gives CSVLTGRAEYEQYF. The V call is TRBV29-1, the J call TRBJ2-7, with 8 bases fitting TRBD2. CDR3 size: 14 residues. The germline V gene has CDR1 SQVTM and CDR2 ANQGSEA. V gave up 6 bases and J gave up 4 bases; unmatched junction bases: 11.

The CDR3 region is CASSIDFLTGADTEAFF. In DNA, the CDR3 is TGTGCCAGTAGTATAGATTTTTTAACCGGGGCGGACACTGAAGCTTTCTTT. The V and J genes are TRBV19 and TRBJ1-1; D is perhaps TRBD1 (5 bases). Trimming shortened V by 0 bases and J by 3 bases, and 17 bases separated the two germline ends. In germline, CDR1 is LNHDA, CDR2 SQIVND (reference sequence). There are 17 residues in the CDR3.

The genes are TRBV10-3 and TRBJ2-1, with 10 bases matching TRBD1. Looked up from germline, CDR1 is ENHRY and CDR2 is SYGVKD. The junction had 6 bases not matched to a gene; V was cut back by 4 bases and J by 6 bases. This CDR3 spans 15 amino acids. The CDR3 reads CAISAGTGAPNEQFF. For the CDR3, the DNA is TGTGCCATCAGTGCGGGGACAGGGGCTCCCAATGAGCAGTTCTTC.

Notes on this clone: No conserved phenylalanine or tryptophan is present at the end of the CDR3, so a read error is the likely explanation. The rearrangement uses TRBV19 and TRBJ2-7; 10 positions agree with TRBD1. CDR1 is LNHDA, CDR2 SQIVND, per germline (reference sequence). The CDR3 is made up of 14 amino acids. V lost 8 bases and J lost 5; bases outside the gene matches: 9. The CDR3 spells CASQRGTGVHEQYL. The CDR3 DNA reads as TGTGCCAGTCAGCGCGGGACAGGGGTCCACGAGCAGTACCTC.